These 32 T cell receptor beta chains were sequenced from one sample in a study of CD8 T cells in ankylosing spondylitis. Study-level points and caveats: Seemingly distinctive of ankylosing spondylitis blood was a TCR beta motif formed by eight highly homologous variants.

In TCRdb, the 5' RACE reads were re-called with MiXCR into one record per CDR3 protein. The data contain around 770,000 distinct CDR3 sequences, 12% of them seen just once; the ten biggest clones take up roughly 0.51%. Antigens for these TCRs are unknown. The sample consisted of blood, either unsorted or a sorted T cell fraction (not recorded which). These receptors all stem from a male donor with ankylosing spondylitis.

This clonotype has a handful of counts. The rearrangement uses TRBV20-1 and TRBJ2-3; perhaps TRBD2 as D (6 bases). Germline V lookup: CDR1 DFQATT, CDR2 SNEGSKA (reference sequence). CDR3 length equals 15 residues. The germline V and J ends were trimmed by 6 bases and 0 bases, with 16 bases remaining between them. CDR3: CSAPQPRDSTDTQYF. DNA of the CDR3: TGCAGTGCCCCACAACCGCGGGACAGCACAGATACGCAGTATTTT.

Notes on this clonotype: The junction differs from germline at one of its ends, possibly a read error. As DNA, the CDR3 is TGCGCCAGCAGCCCTGAGAACTATGGCTACACCTTC. Translation gives CASSPENYGYTF. The V and J genes are TRBV18 and TRBJ1-2; unclear D gene. The CDR3 loop spans 12 amino acids. The germline CDR1 and CDR2 sequences are KGHSH and LQKENI.

The chain is built from TRBV6-5 and TRBJ2-7; 11 nucleotides match TRBD1. After removal of 2 bases from V and 8 bases from J, the junction contained 5 bases not matched to a gene. The CDR3 has 14 residues. Germline CDR1 and CDR2: MNHEY and SVGAGI. The CDR3 reads CASSYPGQGVKQYF. The CDR3 bases are TGTGCCAGCAGTTACCCGGGACAGGGGGTCAAGCAGTACTTC.

The rearrangement joins TRBV7-2 to TRBJ1-2, with D possibly being TRBD1 (5 bases). The CDR3 covers 14 residues. V lost 5 bases and J 4 bases, leaving 14 bases between the germline ends. Germline loops: CDR1 SGHTA, CDR2 FQGNSA. CDR3 loop: CASSPRRGGYGYTF. CDR3 in DNA: TGTGCCAGCAGCCCGCGCCGCGGGGGCTATGGCTACACCTTC.

This clonotype was counted a few times. The CDR3, as DNA: TGCAGTGCACCCCCCAGTGGGCCGGGCGAGACCCAGTACTTC. The encoded protein is CSAPPSGPGETQYF. The V gene is TRBV20-1, the J gene TRBJ2-5; no definite D call. V lost 6 bases and J lost 5, with 19 bases in between. There are 14 residues in the CDR3. The germline V gene has CDR1 DFQATT and CDR2 SNEGSKA (reference sequence).

This clonotype was found a few times. The V and J genes are TRBV10-3 and TRBJ2-5, with TRBD1 matching 9 bases. In germline, CDR1 is ENHRY, CDR2 SYGVKD. The junction had 3 bases not matched to a gene; V was cut back by 5 bases and J by 5 bases. This CDR3 contains 13 residues. The CDR3 nucleotides are TGTGCCATCAGTCCCGGGACAGGGGAGACCCAGTACTTC. This encodes CAISPGTGETQYF.

This clonotype has more than one count but fewer than ten. The chain is built from TRBV10-3 and TRBJ2-5; the D gene is possibly TRBD1 (7 bases). V was clipped by 0 bases and J by 4 bases, with 12 bases between them. The CDR3 runs 15 residues. CDR1 and CDR2 from the germline V gene are ENHRY and SYGVKD. The CDR3: CAISESGQGGETQYF. CDR3 bases: TGTGCCATCAGTGAGTCTGGCCAGGGGGGAGAGACCCAGTACTTC.

This clonotype was seen at least ten times. The chain uses TRBV10-3 and TRBJ1-2, with D unresolved. The V gene's germline CDR1 is ENHRY and CDR2 SYGVKD. Trimming left V 3 bases short and J 6 bases short, with 14 bases between. The length of the CDR3 is 14 residues. CDR3 sequence: CAISEISPNDGYTF. The CDR3 DNA follows: TGTGCCATCAGTGAAATAAGTCCCAACGATGGCTACACCTTC.

The chain carries TRBV25-1 and TRBJ2-1; 11 nucleotides match TRBD2. J lost 7 bases, V lost 5 bases, and 7 bases had no gene match. Looked up from germline, CDR1 is MGHDK and CDR2 is SYGVNS. The CDR3 extends over 15 amino acids. Here the CDR3 DNA reads TGTGCCAGCAGTTCATCTAGCGGGAGGAGGAATGAGCAGTTCTTC. Translating it yields CASSSSSGRRNEQFF.

The rearrangement links TRBV7-3 to TRBJ1-4, with 9 bases aligning to TRBD1. Germline-derived CDR1 and CDR2 are SGHTA and FQGTGA. The CDR3 is made up of 18 amino acids. Unmatched junction bases numbered 16, after V lost 11 bases and J lost 0 bases. Here the CDR3 DNA reads TGTGCCTTCTGCGACCAGGGACAGGGTGTAGCAACTAATGAAAAACTGTTTTTT. It translates to CAFCDQGQGVATNEKLFF.

J is TRBJ2-2 and V is TRBV7-2, with 10 positions matching TRBD2. V lost 5 bases and J lost 2; bases outside the gene matches: 5. Germline values: CDR1 SGHTA, CDR2 FQGNSA. The length of the CDR3 is 16 residues. The CDR3 region is CASSKRTSGNTGELFF. CDR3 coding DNA: TGTGCCAGCAGCAAACGGACTAGCGGCAACACCGGGGAGCTGTTTTTT.

This clonotype was found many times. V usage is TRBV7-9 and J usage is TRBJ1-1; TRBD1 matches 7 bases. V shed 5 bases, J shed 7 bases, and the junction held 1 base outside the gene matches. Germline CDR1 SEHNR, CDR2 FQNEAQ (reference sequence). CDR3 size: 11 residues. This CDR3 reads CASSRQGEAFF. Here the CDR3 DNA reads TGTGCCAGCAGCAGACAGGGTGAAGCTTTCTTT.

The rearrangement joins TRBV20-1 to TRBJ1-5, with 7 bases matching TRBD1. The CDR3 consists of 15 residues. Germline-derived CDR1 and CDR2 are DFQATT and SNEGSKA (reference sequence). J lost 4 bases, V lost 1 base, and 7 bases had no gene match. CDR3 amino acids: CSARGLRDRNQPQHF. CDR3 bases: TGCAGTGCTAGAGGCCTCCGGGACAGAAATCAGCCCCAGCATTTT.

This clonotype occurred a few times. The chain couples TRBV10-3 to TRBJ2-3; TRBD2 agrees at 7 bases. This CDR3 contains 13 residues. J lost 9 bases, V lost 5 bases, and 8 bases had no gene match. In germline, CDR1 is ENHRY, CDR2 SYGVKD. For the CDR3, the DNA is TGTGCCATCAGTCCCGAGGGCGGGGGAACGCAGTATTTT. It translates to CAISPEGGGTQYF.

This clonotype turned up a few times. This chain connects TRBV2 to TRBJ2-2; tentatively, D is TRBD1 (7 bases). The CDR3 sequence is 16 residues long. Germline V gives CDR1 SNHLY, CDR2 FYNNEI. V was trimmed by 6 bases and J by 1 base, leaving 15 bases between them. The DNA of the CDR3 is TGTGCCAGCAGAGCAGGGGGGACTCTGAACACCGGGGAGCTGTTTTTT. Translating gives CASRAGGTLNTGELFF.

Concerning this clonotype: One end of the junction is discordant with germline, which a read error may explain. The chain recombines TRBV6-2 or TRBV6-3 with TRBJ1-1; D may be TRBD1 (5 bases). Germline loops: CDR1 MNHEY, CDR2 SVGEGT. The CDR3 is 10 amino acids. CDR3 loop: CASEGAGTVF. In DNA form, the CDR3 reads TGTGCCAGCGAGGGAGCAGGGACGGTCTTT.

This clonotype was seen at least ten times. This chain joins TRBV20-1 and TRBJ1-4; D not resolved. The CDR3 sequence is 15 residues long. V lost 5 bases to trimming and J lost 0 bases, with 13 bases between them. Looked up from germline, CDR1 is DFQATT and CDR2 is SNEGSKA (reference sequence). DNA for the CDR3: TGCAGTGCTCCTCGGGCAGAAACAACTAATGAAAAACTGTTTTTT. Translation: CSAPRAETTNEKLFF.

The chain is built from TRBV30 and TRBJ2-6, with D possibly being TRBD1 (6 bases). Germline CDR1 reads GTSNPN; CDR2 reads SVGIG (reference sequence). CDR3 length: 15 amino acids. The V and J ends lost 4 bases and 0 bases respectively, with 10 bases between them. CDR3 nucleotide sequence: TGTGCCTGGATTAGAGGGGGCTCTGGGGCCAACGTCCTGACTTTC. Amino acid sequence: CAWIRGGSGANVLTF.

The CDR3 region has the DNA TGTGCCAGCAGCCCCCAGGGACAGTCTAACTATGGCTACACCTTC. It specifies CASSPQGQSNYGYTF. J is TRBJ1-2 and V is TRBV12-3 or TRBV12-4; 7 bases are shared with TRBD1. Trimming took 6 bases from V and 0 from J; bases not matched to a gene: 7. CDR3 size: 15 residues.

The chain links TRBV18 to TRBJ1-5; 8 bases are a match to TRBD1. Germline CDR1 is KGHSH and CDR2 is LQKENI. This CDR3 comprises 13 residues. The ends lost 4 bases at V and 7 bases at J; junction bases unmatched: 3. CDR3 sequence (DNA): TGTGCCAGCTCACGACAGGGGAGCCAGCCCCAGCATTTT. Its protein product is CASSRQGSQPQHF.

This clonotype was detected only a few times. The V and J genes are TRBV10-2 and TRBJ2-1; 8 nucleotides agree with TRBD1. J gave up 10 bases and V 6 bases, and 8 bases lay outside the gene matches. The CDR3 length is 13 residues. Germline loops: CDR1 WSHSY, CDR2 SAAADI. CDR3 region: CASRLDRAREQFF. As DNA, the CDR3 is TGCGCCAGCAGGTTGGACAGGGCGCGGGAGCAGTTCTTC.

A single count supports this clonotype. The rearrangement joins TRBV10-1 to TRBJ2-3; 8 bases map to TRBD2. This CDR3 spans 14 amino acids. The junction had 2 bases not matched to a gene; V was cut back by 2 bases and J by 4 bases. Germline assignment: CDR1 WNHNN and CDR2 SYGVQD (reference sequence). CDR3 nucleotide sequence: TGCGCCAGCAGTGAGAGCGGGAGATCAGATACGCAGTATTTT. Amino acid sequence: CASSESGRSDTQYF.

V gene TRBV20-1 combines with J gene TRBJ2-2; D tentatively fits TRBD1 or TRBD2 (5 bases each). V was shortened by 4 bases and J by 8 bases, with 20 bases between the two germline ends. This CDR3 is built from 15 residues. CDR1 is DFQATT, CDR2 SNEGSKA, per germline (reference sequence). This CDR3 is CSATLGTAWVGELFF. For the CDR3, the DNA is TGCAGTGCTACTCTCGGGACCGCATGGGTGGGGGAGCTGTTTTTT.

This clonotype was picked up a small number of times. The V and J genes are TRBV20-1 and TRBJ1-2; possible D gene TRBD1, 6 bases. Germline values: CDR1 DFQATT, CDR2 SNEGSKA (reference sequence). Trimming left V 6 bases short and J 8 bases short, with 19 bases between. There are 13 residues in the CDR3. CDR3 sequence reads: CSAPGGGFFGYTF. CDR3 in DNA: TGCAGTGCCCCCGGAGGGGGGTTTTTCGGCTACACCTTC.

This clonotype was seen many times. The chain carries TRBV20-1 and TRBJ2-3; a weak D match, TRBD2 (5 bases). The germline V gene encodes CDR1 DFQATT and CDR2 SNEGSKA (reference sequence). Deletions cut 5 bases from V and 11 bases from J, with 17 bases between. The CDR3 contains 12 residues. The CDR3 is CSAPKSEGGQYF. The CDR3 nucleotides are TGCAGTGCTCCCAAAAGCGAGGGTGGGCAGTATTTT.

The V gene is TRBV11-2, the J gene TRBJ2-1; 11 bases agree with TRBD2. The CDR3 is made up of 19 amino acids. V dropped 5 bases and J dropped 0; count of bases not matched to a gene: 12. Germline V gene data show CDR1 as SGHAT and CDR2 as FQNNGV. DNA of the CDR3: TGTGCCAGCAGCCAATACTTCGTACTAGCGGGAGTCTCCTACAATGAGCAGTTCTTC. Translation: CASSQYFVLAGVSYNEQFF.

V gene TRBV4-1 combines with J gene TRBJ2-7, with D possibly matching TRBD2 (5 bases). CDR1 is MGHRA and CDR2 is YSYEKL in the germline V gene. Trimming shortened V by 0 bases and J by 3 bases, and 12 bases separated the two germline ends. The CDR3 is 15 residues long. CDR3 sequence reads: CASSQDRTANYEQYF. CDR3 in DNA: TGCGCCAGCAGCCAAGACCGGACTGCTAACTACGAGCAGTACTTC.

The sample holds a few counts of this clonotype. The chain links TRBV7-9 to TRBJ2-1; TRBD2 matches at 7 bases. Germline trimming cut 3 bases from V and 3 bases from J; bases unmatched to any gene: 5. The CDR3 consists of 15 residues. Germline V gene sequence: CDR1 SEHNR, CDR2 FQNEAQ (reference sequence). The CDR3 DNA reads TGTGCCAGCAGCTTCGGTCGCGGGAGCTACAATGAGCAGTTCTTC. Protein: CASSFGRGSYNEQFF. The variable domain in full, completed from reference TRBV7-9 and TRBJ2-1, reads DTGVSQNPRHKITKRGQNVTFRCDPISEHNRLYWYRQTLGQGPEFLTYFQNEAQLEKSRLLSDRFSAERPKGSFSTLEIQRTEQGDSAMYLCASSFGRGSYNEQFFGPGTRLTVL.

The rearrangement links TRBV12-3 or TRBV12-4 to TRBJ1-1; D perhaps matches TRBD1 (5 bases). This CDR3 is 18 amino acids long. V shed 1 base and J shed 5 bases, with 23 bases lying between them. DNA for the CDR3: TGTGCCAGCAGTTTAGTCCGTTCGGCAGGGCGGAGAGGGACTGAAGCTTTCTTT. Translated, it gives CASSLVRSAGRRGTEAFF.

This clonotype showed up many times. The chain has TRBV12-3 or TRBV12-4 and TRBJ2-1, with 7 nucleotides matching TRBD2. The junction had 7 bases not matched to a gene; V was cut back by 8 bases and J by 3 bases. This CDR3 spans 14 amino acids. CDR3 loop: CASGASGDYNEQFF. CDR3 in DNA: TGTGCCAGCGGGGCTAGCGGAGACTACAATGAGCAGTTCTTC.

This clonotype was counted only a few times. CDR3: CASSLGGAPNTEAFF. CDR3 in DNA: TGTGCCAGCAGCTTAGGAGGGGCACCAAACACTGAAGCTTTCTTT. The rearrangement uses TRBV7-2 and TRBJ1-1, with a possible D match to TRBD1 (5 bases). Germline V CDR1 and CDR2: SGHTA, FQGNSA. The CDR3 loop spans 15 amino acids. V was cut by 1 base and J by 2 bases, with 11 bases left in between.

This chain uses TRBV10-3 with TRBJ1-5; 7 bases match TRBD1. In germline, CDR1 is ENHRY, CDR2 SYGVKD. The CDR3 is 14 residues long. Trimming removed 2 bases from V and 3 bases from J; junction bases left unmatched: 1. The CDR3 spells CAISETGDNQPQHF. The CDR3 coding sequence is TGTGCCATCAGTGAGACAGGGGACAATCAGCCCCAGCATTTT.